Shown below are 30 T cell receptor beta chains from a single sample sequenced in a study of OX40 agonist ivuxolimab in advanced cancers. Profiling relied on immunoSEQ multiplex PCR, and the TCRdb table lists in-frame clones only, not all of them. Of 65,000 to 80,000 clones listed, approximately 80% are singletons. Source: CD4+ or CD8+ T cells sorted from blood, taken in a trial of the OX40 agonist ivuxolimab. These TCRs come from an adult with an advanced solid tumor such as melanoma, head and neck, liver or kidney cancer.

The V call is TRBV29-1, the J call TRBJ2-3; no clear D. The CDR3 totals 13 residues. Germline-derived CDR1 and CDR2 are SQVTM and ANQGSEA. V was clipped by 1 base and J by 8 bases, with 13 bases between them. The CDR3 region has the DNA TGCAGCGTTGAAGGTCAGGTGAAGGGTACGCAGTATTTT. It yields the protein CSVEGQVKGTQYF.

The chain has TRBV29-1 and TRBJ2-3, with 11 bases aligning to TRBD1. The CDR3 is made up of 17 amino acids. V shed 5 bases and J 3 bases; nucleotides not matched to a gene: 13. Germline loops: CDR1 SQVTM, CDR2 ANQGSEA. CDR3 in DNA: TGCAGCGTTTCCGGGACAGGGGGGCGGCGACGGACAGATACGCAGTATTTT. This translates into CSVSGTGGRRRTDTQYF.

V usage is TRBV18 and J usage is TRBJ2-3; D is ambiguous. CDR1 is KGHSH and CDR2 is LQKENI in the germline V gene. This CDR3 has 14 residues. Trimming shortened V by 3 bases and J by 0 bases, and 7 bases separated the two germline ends. DNA of the CDR3: TGTGCCAGCTCACCGGACGGAAGCACAGATACGCAGTATTTT. This encodes CASSPDGSTDTQYF.

V gene TRBV2 combines with J gene TRBJ2-5; D is possibly TRBD2 (6 bases). In germline, CDR1 is SNHLY, CDR2 FYNNEI. Trimming pared 3 bases from V and 5 bases from J, leaving 13 bases between. The CDR3 is 14 residues long. The CDR3: CASSDAGRGETQYF. The CDR3 bases are TGTGCCAGCAGTGACGCGGGGCGGGGCGAGACCCAGTACTTC.

This chain joins TRBV15 and TRBJ1-2; the D gene is possibly TRBD1 (6 bases). Trimming took 1 base from V and 7 from J, leaving 10 bases between them. CDR3 length equals 13 residues. Germline CDR1 LNHNV, CDR2 YYDKDF (reference sequence). The DNA of the CDR3 is TGTGCCACCAGCAGAGGGGGGGCAGGTGGCTACACCTTC. Translating it yields CATSRGGAGGYTF.

This rearrangement joins TRBV11-3 to TRBJ2-1, with a possible D match to TRBD1 (6 bases). CDR3 size: 19 residues. V lost 0 bases and J 1 base, leaving 19 bases between the germline ends. Germline V CDR1 and CDR2: SGHNT, YENEEA. Written as DNA, the CDR3 is TGTGCCAGCAGCTTAGATCCCGGACAGAGTGGGCGATCCTACAATGAGCAGTTCTTC. It translates to CASSLDPGQSGRSYNEQFF.

V is TRBV28 and J is TRBJ2-1, with 8 positions matching TRBD2. Germline CDR1 MDHEN, CDR2 SYDVKM. The CDR3 length is 16 residues. V lost 7 bases, J lost 9 bases, and 17 bases stayed unmatched. CDR3 coding DNA: TGTGCCAGCATCTCGGGAGGGGGTAGCGGGATTGGTGAGCAGTTCTTC. It yields the protein CASISGGGSGIGEQFF.

V and J are TRBV5-6 and TRBJ1-2, with TRBD1 matching over 8 bases. Trimming at V came to 1 base and at J to 5 bases, leaving 4 bases not matched to a gene. CDR1 and CDR2 from the germline V gene are SGHDT and YYEEEE. This CDR3 is 14 amino acids long. CDR3 sequence: CASSLQGAGYGYTF. CDR3 DNA: TGTGCCAGCAGCTTGCAGGGGGCCGGATATGGCTACACCTTC. Combining the CDR3 with reference TRBV5-6 and TRBJ1-2 gives the whole variable domain DAGVTQSPTHLIKTRGQQVTLRCSPKSGHDTVSWYQQALGQGPQFIFQYYEEEERQRGNFPDRFSGHQFPNYSSELNVNALLLGDSALYLCASSLQGAGYGYTFGSGTRLTVV.

The chain combines TRBV11-3 with TRBJ2-7; 7 bases agree with TRBD1. Germline lookup yields CDR1 SGHNT and CDR2 YENEEA. The V segment lost 6 bases and the J segment 0 bases; nucleotides outside the gene matches: 5. The CDR3 totals 14 residues. CDR3 region: CASSRTGNSYEQYF. The CDR3 DNA reads as TGTGCCAGCAGTCGGACAGGTAACTCCTACGAGCAGTACTTC.

V and J are TRBV27 and TRBJ1-3, with D uncertain. The germline V gene encodes CDR1 MNHEY and CDR2 SMNVEV (reference sequence). Trimming removed 5 bases from V and 9 bases from J, with 14 bases in between. The CDR3 has 13 residues. CDR3: CASSRLDSSTIYF. CDR3 nucleotide sequence: TGTGCCAGCAGTCGCCTCGATTCGAGCACCATATATTTT.

The chain links TRBV9 to TRBJ2-7; TRBD2 agrees at 14 bases. Trimming removed 4 bases from V and 3 bases from J; junction bases left unmatched: 6. CDR1 and CDR2 from the germline V gene are SGDLS and YYNGEE. The CDR3 is 16 amino acids. CDR3 coding DNA: TGTGCCAGCAGCCCCGGACTAGCGGGAGGTATCTACGAGCAGTACTTC. This encodes CASSPGLAGGIYEQYF.

The chain recombines TRBV2 with TRBJ2-7; a weak D match, TRBD1 (5 bases). The CDR3 is 12 amino acids. V was trimmed by 6 bases and J by 5 bases, leaving 11 bases between them. Per germline, CDR1 SNHLY and CDR2 FYNNEI. CDR3: CASSLQGDEQYF. The CDR3 nucleotides read TGTGCCAGCAGCCTACAAGGGGACGAGCAGTACTTC. The full variable domain, its missing parts supplied by reference TRBV2 and TRBJ2-7, is EPEVTQTPSHQVTQMGQEVILRCVPISNHLYFYWYRQILGQKVEFLVSFYNNEISEKSEIFDDQFSVERPDGSNFTLKIRSTKLEDSAMYFCASSLQGDEQYFGPGTRLTVT.

This clone was seen once. The rearrangement links TRBV6-1 to TRBJ1-2, with a tentative D call TRBD1 (5 bases). Between the trimmed V and J ends, which lost 6 bases and 4 bases, there was a span of 12 bases. In germline, CDR1 is MNHNS, CDR2 SASEGT. The CDR3 is 13 amino acids. In DNA form, the CDR3 reads TGTGCCAGCAGAGACAGTACGTCCTATGGCTACACCTTC. Translation: CASRDSTSYGYTF.

The rearrangement links TRBV28 to TRBJ1-5; no clear D. The V end was cut by 6 bases, the J end by 5 bases, with 11 bases between. CDR3 length equals 13 residues. Germline V CDR1 and CDR2: MDHEN, SYDVKM. CDR3 in amino acids: CASSPDTYQPQHF. In DNA form, the CDR3 reads TGTGCCAGCAGCCCTGACACCTATCAGCCCCAGCATTTT.

The chain recombines TRBV15 with TRBJ1-4; D gene uncertain. CDR1 is LNHNV and CDR2 is YYDKDF in the germline V gene (reference sequence). V was trimmed by 1 base and J by 8 bases, leaving 8 bases between them. CDR3 length: 13 residues. CDR3 sequence reads: CATSRGVGEKLFF. The CDR3 DNA reads as TGTGCCACCAGCAGAGGAGTAGGGGAAAAACTGTTTTTT.

V gene TRBV7-9 combines with J gene TRBJ2-7; no definite D call. Germline V gene lookup returns CDR1 SEHNR and CDR2 FQNEAQ (reference sequence). Trimming removed 5 bases at V and 0 bases at J, with 11 bases between. CDR3 length: 14 residues. CDR3 sequence: CASSPFTASYEQYF. Here the CDR3 DNA reads TGTGCCAGCAGCCCCTTTACAGCCTCCTACGAGCAGTACTTC.

This chain connects TRBV5-8 to TRBJ1-2, with 9 positions matching TRBD1. J was trimmed by 8 bases and V by 0 bases; bases with no gene match: 8. CDR1 is SGHTS and CDR2 is YDEGEE in the germline V gene. The CDR3 totals 15 residues. CDR3 residues: CASSLALQGAWGYTF. The DNA of the CDR3 is TGTGCCAGCAGCTTGGCCCTACAGGGGGCTTGGGGCTACACCTTC.

J is TRBJ1-1 and V is TRBV29-1; TRBD1 matches 7 bases. The CDR3 runs 12 residues. Germline CDR1 is SQVTM and CDR2 is ANQGSEA. V lost 5 bases to trimming and J lost 5 bases; unmatched junction nucleotides: 5. CDR3 in amino acids: CSVLGGRTEAFF. In DNA form, the CDR3 reads TGCAGCGTTTTAGGGGGCCGGACTGAAGCTTTCTTT.

The chain combines TRBV7-6 with TRBJ2-4; D is uncertain. The V end lost 5 bases, the J end lost 6 bases, and 11 bases lay between the germline ends. Looked up from germline, CDR1 is SGHVS and CDR2 is FNYEAQ. This CDR3 is 13 amino acids long. The CDR3 spells CASSPGDPNIQYF. The CDR3 DNA reads TGTGCCAGCAGCCCCGGAGACCCAAACATTCAGTACTTC. The variable domain in full, completed from reference TRBV7-6 and TRBJ2-4, reads GAGVSQSPRYKVTKRGQDVALRCDPISGHVSLYWYRQALGQGPEFLTYFNYEAQQDKSGLPNDRFSAERPEGSISTLTIQRTEQRDSAMYRCASSPGDPNIQYFGAGTRLSVL.

This clone was recorded once. J is TRBJ2-7 and V is TRBV4-2; 8 bases line up with TRBD2. Germline values: CDR1 LGHNA, CDR2 YNFKEQ. Trimming removed 1 base from V and 6 bases from J; junction bases left unmatched: 5. CDR3 size: 14 residues. The CDR3 reads CASSQAGTRGEQYF. In nucleotides, the CDR3 is TGTGCCAGCAGCCAAGCCGGGACTAGGGGCGAGCAGTACTTC.

V usage is TRBV7-3 and J usage is TRBJ1-1; D ambiguous. Germline CDR1 reads SGHTA; CDR2 reads FQGTGA. The V end lost 6 bases, the J end lost 8 bases, and 16 bases lay between the germline ends. The CDR3 has 13 residues. CDR3 DNA sequence: TGTGCCAGCAGACCCCGCCATCGAGGGGAAGCTTTCTTT. It yields the protein CASRPRHRGEAFF. Based on the CDR3 plus reference TRBV7-3 and TRBJ1-1, the full variable domain is GAGVSQTPSNKVTEKGKYVELRCDPISGHTALYWYRQSLGQGPEFLIYFQGTGAADDSGLPNDRFFAVRPEGSVSTLKIQRTERGDSAVYLCASRPRHRGEAFFGQGTRLTVV.

The genes are TRBV7-9 and TRBJ1-6; 11 positions match TRBD1. Germline CDR1 and CDR2: SEHNR and FQNEAQ (reference sequence). The ends lost 8 bases at V and 9 bases at J; junction bases unmatched: 9. The CDR3 has 15 residues. The CDR3 spells CASGTAGTGGSPLHF. The CDR3, as DNA: TGTGCCAGCGGGACCGCTGGGACAGGGGGTTCACCCCTCCACTTT.

This clone was seen just once. The V gene is TRBV5-1, the J gene TRBJ1-1, with 7 bases identical to TRBD1. The germline V gene encodes CDR1 SGHRS and CDR2 YFSETQ. V lost 4 bases, J lost 2 bases, and 17 bases stayed unmatched. The CDR3 consists of 18 residues. This chain's CDR3 is CASSQLPLAGGGNTEAFF. The CDR3 DNA follows: TGCGCCAGCAGCCAGTTGCCCCTGGCAGGGGGTGGTAACACTGAAGCTTTCTTT.

The chain uses TRBV11-2 and TRBJ1-4; unclear D gene. The CDR3 is 16 residues long. V gave up 5 bases and J gave up 7 bases, with 20 bases separating them. In germline, CDR1 is SGHAT, CDR2 FQNNGV. The CDR3 is CASSTHHGRRGEKLFF. For the CDR3, the DNA is TGTGCCAGCAGCACCCACCATGGACGTCGTGGTGAAAAACTGTTTTTT.

The rearrangement joins TRBV25-1 to TRBJ2-3, with D hard to call. This CDR3 is built from 12 residues. Germline values: CDR1 MGHDK, CDR2 SYGVNS. Trimming took off 3 bases at V and 3 bases at J, with 4 bases between the two ends. CDR3 protein: CASSDRTDTQYF. As DNA, the CDR3 is TGTGCCAGCAGTGATCGGACAGATACGCAGTATTTT.

This clone was seen once. This sequence joins TRBV28 and TRBJ1-2; D is unclear. The V gene's germline CDR1 is MDHEN and CDR2 SYDVKM. V gave up 4 bases and J gave up 4 bases, with 10 bases separating them. There are 13 residues in the CDR3. The chain's CDR3 is CASSSHGSYGYTF. DNA for the CDR3: TGTGCCAGCAGTTCACACGGAAGCTATGGCTACACCTTC.

CDR3 sequence: CASSLHQAETQYF. CDR3 in DNA: TGTGCCAGCAGCTTACATCAGGCCGAGACCCAGTACTTC. V gene TRBV7-3 combines with J gene TRBJ2-5, with D unclear. V lost 2 bases, J lost 5 bases, and 9 bases lay in between. CDR1 and CDR2 (germline): SGHTA, FQGTGA. The CDR3 runs to 13 residues.

This clone was seen just once. V is TRBV5-4 and J is TRBJ2-5; maybe TRBD1 (6 bases). TRBJ2-7 explains the end of the DNA better; the J call may be wrong. The CDR3 length is 16 residues. In germline, CDR1 is SGHNT, CDR2 YYREEE (reference sequence). CDR3 amino acids: CASSSNRAKSSYEQYF. In DNA, the CDR3 is TGTGCCAGCAGCTCTAACAGGGCCAAAAGCTCCTACGAGCAGTACTTC.

The chain is built from TRBV29-1 and TRBJ1-5, with D unclear. Trimming pared 4 bases from V and 3 bases from J, leaving 22 bases between. CDR1 and CDR2 from the germline V gene are SQVTM and ANQGSEA. This CDR3 spans 17 amino acids. In DNA form, the CDR3 reads TGCAGCGTTGTGGTCCACCCCGGGGAACGGCCCAATCAGCCCCAGCATTTT. Encoded protein: CSVVVHPGERPNQPQHF.

This clone was picked up one time. The chain employs TRBV30 and TRBJ2-1; 9 positions match TRBD2. CDR3 size: 13 residues. The germline CDR1 and CDR2 sequences are GTSNPN and SVGIG (reference sequence). V was clipped by 8 bases and J by 2 bases; unmatched bases: 4. CDR3 in amino acids: CAGSGRPYNEQFF. In DNA form, the CDR3 reads TGTGCCGGTAGCGGGAGACCCTACAATGAGCAGTTCTTC. Drawing the rest from reference TRBV30 and TRBJ2-1, the complete variable domain is SQTIHQWPATLVQPVGSPLSLECTVEGTSNPNLYWYRQAAGRGLQLLFYSVGIGQISSEVPQNLSASRPQDRQFILSSKKLLLSDSGFYLCAGSGRPYNEQFFGPGTRLTVL.